The 25 T cell receptor beta chains below were found in one sample sequenced in a study of molecular identifiers for immune sequencing clone quantification. TCRdb passed the PCR reads through MiXCR, listing each CDR3 protein once. The sample has more than 450,000 distinct CDR3 sequences; 25% are singletons. Material for sequencing was naive CD8+ T cells from blood, with Jurkat cell RNA spiked in. Subset indicated: FACS-sorted CD8+CD4-CCR7+CD45RA+ naive T cells. The receptors derive from a human donor in good health. Some libraries in this study had Jurkat cell RNA spiked in.

There are a few counts of this clonotype. The rearrangement joins TRBV4-1 to TRBJ2-7; tentative D call: TRBD2 (5 bases). This CDR3 is 14 amino acids long. The germline CDR1 and CDR2 sequences are MGHRA and YSYEKL. Trimming removed 1 base at V and 2 bases at J, with 9 bases between. In nucleotides, the CDR3 is TGCGCCAGCAGCCAAGTGCCGACTACCTACGAGCAGTACTTC. Its protein is CASSQVPTTYEQYF.

This clonotype was seen many times. The chain joins TRBV5-6 to TRBJ2-1; 12 positions agree with TRBD2. The V gene end was trimmed by 4 bases and the J gene end by 1 base; junction bases not matched to a gene: 3. The germline V gene encodes CDR1 SGHDT and CDR2 YYEEEE. The CDR3 is 16 residues long. The CDR3 loop reads CASSPGLAGSYNEQFF. The DNA for the CDR3 is TGTGCCAGCAGCCCAGGACTAGCGGGATCCTACAATGAGCAGTTCTTC.

The table lists this clonotype with a count of one. One base away lies a much larger clone, so this may be a sequencing read error. The chain employs TRBV7-9 and TRBJ2-3; 10 bases map to TRBD2. There are 16 residues in the CDR3. Germline V gene data show CDR1 as SEHNR and CDR2 as FQNEAQ (reference sequence). CDR3 loop: CASSHRLAGNTATQYF. Written as DNA, the CDR3 is TGTGCCAGCAGCCATAGACTAGCGGGCAACACAGCTACGCAGTATTTT.

The rearrangement joins TRBV4-1 to TRBJ1-1; the D gene is possibly TRBD1 (5 bases). Germline V gene data show CDR1 as MGHRA and CDR2 as YSYEKL. The CDR3 has 12 amino acids. Deletions cut 4 bases from V and 11 bases from J, with 14 bases between. The CDR3 nucleotides read TGCGCCAGCAGCCCTGTAGGGGCGGCGGCTTTCTTT. It codes for CASSPVGAAAFF.

In its sample, this clonotype was seen a few times. The chain joins TRBV7-8 to TRBJ2-7, with 8 bases aligning to TRBD2. Germline assignment: CDR1 SGHVS and CDR2 FQNEAQ. The CDR3 has 14 residues. V shed 7 bases and J 1 base; nucleotides not matched to a gene: 6. CDR3 bases: TGTGCCAGCACCAGCGGGGGCCAGTCCTACGAGCAGTACTTC. As protein: CASTSGGQSYEQYF.

About this clonotype: Given a much more abundant clone one base away, this may be a read error. The chain links TRBV12-3 or TRBV12-4 to TRBJ1-3, with D maybe TRBD1 (5 bases). The CDR3 has 14 residues. V was cut by 8 bases and J by 3 bases, with 14 bases left in between. CDR3 bases: TGTGCCAGCGGTCAGACAGTTTTTGGAAACACCATATATTTT. It is translated as CASGQTVFGNTIYF.

This clonotype was seen a handful of times. V usage is TRBV7-9 and J usage is TRBJ2-7; unclear D gene. The CDR3 contains 12 residues. V was trimmed by 4 bases and J by 5 bases, leaving 9 bases between them. In germline, CDR1 is SEHNR, CDR2 FQNEAQ (reference sequence). CDR3 region: CASSSTTDEQYF. The CDR3 nucleotides read TGTGCCAGCAGCTCAACCACCGACGAGCAGTACTTC.

This clonotype was counted many times. V usage is TRBV9 and J usage is TRBJ2-5; 7 nucleotides align to TRBD1. The trim removed 2 bases at V and 2 bases at J, leaving 9 bases unmatched. This CDR3 region has 16 residues. Per the germline V gene, CDR1 is SGDLS and CDR2 is YYNGEE. The CDR3 loop reads CASSVDHKTGQETQYF. Written as DNA, the CDR3 is TGTGCCAGCAGCGTGGACCACAAGACAGGGCAAGAGACCCAGTACTTC.

This clonotype was recorded at least ten times. J is TRBJ1-2 and V is TRBV29-1; D uncertain. CDR3 length equals 12 residues. Looked up from germline, CDR1 is SQVTM and CDR2 is ANQGSEA. V was shortened by 4 bases and J by 8 bases, with 14 bases between the two germline ends. CDR3 sequence (DNA): TGCAGCGTTGTCATAGGGCACGCGGGCTACACCTTC. Protein product: CSVVIGHAGYTF.

A remark on this clonotype: A much larger clone differs from this one at a single base, so this may be a read error. This chain uses TRBV4-3 with TRBJ1-4; tentative D call: TRBD1 (6 bases). CDR1 and CDR2 (germline): LGHNA, YSLEER. The CDR3 contains 17 residues. This CDR3 reads CTSSQEPRDNGYEKLFF. In DNA form, the CDR3 reads TGCACCAGCAGCCAAGAGCCACGGGACAACGGTTACGAAAAACTGTTTTTT.

CDR3 loop: CATTARHLYNEQFF. The CDR3 nucleotides are TGTGCCACCACAGCCAGACACCTATACAATGAGCAGTTCTTC. This sequence joins TRBV24-1 and TRBJ2-1; D gene uncertain. In germline, CDR1 is KGHDR, CDR2 SFDVKD. The CDR3 totals 14 residues. V shed 8 bases and J shed 4 bases, with 14 bases lying between them.

With respect to this clonotype: A clone one base away is much larger, so this may be a read error. The chain joins TRBV4-3 to TRBJ2-1; 9 bases are shared with TRBD2. Germline lookup yields CDR1 LGHNA and CDR2 YSLEER. CDR3 length: 15 amino acids. The V and J ends lost 3 bases and 4 bases, in that order; junction bases with no gene match: 4. DNA for the CDR3: TGCGCCAGCAGCCAGCATAGCGGGAGATACAATGAGCAGTTCTTC. Protein product: CASSQHSGRYNEQFF.

V usage is TRBV9 and J usage is TRBJ1-3, with a possible D match to TRBD1 (5 bases). CDR1 is SGDLS, CDR2 YYNGEE, per germline. V lost 5 bases and J 2 bases, leaving 8 bases between the germline ends. CDR3 length equals 13 residues. The DNA of the CDR3 is TGTGCCAGCAGGGGGGTTACTGGAAACACCATATATTTT. Its translation: CASRGVTGNTIYF.

This clonotype was observed at least ten times. The chain couples TRBV5-1 to TRBJ2-3; TRBD1 aligns across 7 bases. The CDR3 is 15 residues long. V shed 2 bases, J shed 3 bases, and the junction held 6 bases outside the gene matches. Germline CDR1 and CDR2: SGHRS and YFSETQ. CDR3 in amino acids: CASSFEGAATDTQYF. CDR3 coding DNA: TGCGCCAGCAGCTTCGAGGGGGCCGCTACAGATACGCAGTATTTT.

This chain links TRBV4-1 with TRBJ2-3, with 7 bases that match TRBD2. Germline V gene data show CDR1 as MGHRA and CDR2 as YSYEKL. Germline trimming cut 1 base from V and 7 bases from J; bases unmatched to any gene: 8. The CDR3 is 15 amino acids. This CDR3 reads CASSQGPGGAYTQYF. In nucleotides, the CDR3 is TGCGCCAGCAGCCAAGGACCGGGGGGAGCATATACGCAGTATTTT.

This chain connects TRBV6-2 or TRBV6-3 to TRBJ2-7; perhaps D is TRBD1 or TRBD2 (5 bases each). Germline V lookup: CDR1 MNHEY, CDR2 SVGEGT. V was pared by 2 bases and J by 6 bases, with 26 bases between. The CDR3 spans 18 residues. The CDR3, as DNA: TGTGCCAGCAGTTACCACCCGCGCTTGGGGCGGACTTCAGGCGAGCAGTACTTC. Encoded protein: CASSYHPRLGRTSGEQYF.

This clonotype showed up just once. A much larger clone differs by one base, so this may be a read error. This sequence joins TRBV5-3 and TRBJ1-1, with D unresolved. TRBV5-3 is an open reading frame whose function is uncertain. Trimming pared 10 bases from V and 7 bases from J, leaving 23 bases between. This CDR3 has 14 amino acids. CDR3 sequence reads: CAGSLFGIGIEAFF. The CDR3, as DNA: TGTGCCGGCAGCTTGTTCGGTATAGGCATTGAAGCTTTCTTT.

The chain recombines TRBV27 with TRBJ1-1, with D perhaps TRBD1 (5 bases). The CDR3 totals 13 residues. V lost 5 bases and J 8 bases, leaving 15 bases between the germline ends. The germline V gene has CDR1 MNHEY and CDR2 SMNVEV (reference sequence). The CDR3 reads CASSMGDLSEAFF. Written as DNA, the CDR3 is TGTGCCAGCAGTATGGGGGATTTGTCGGAAGCTTTCTTT.

V gene TRBV29-1 combines with J gene TRBJ1-1; possible D gene TRBD1, 6 bases. This CDR3 region has 14 residues. Trimming removed 1 base from V and 2 bases from J, with 11 bases in between. CDR1 SQVTM and CDR2 ANQGSEA come from the germline V gene. The CDR3 DNA sequence: TGCAGCGTTGAAGGACAGGCCCGTAACACTGAAGCTTTCTTT. Amino acid sequence: CSVEGQARNTEAFF.

This clonotype was found many times. DNA of the CDR3: TGTGCCAGCAGTTTATTTTTAGGTGGGAGTGGCACAGATACGCAGTATTTT. It is translated as CASSLFLGGSGTDTQYF. The chain couples TRBV28 to TRBJ2-3; D is perhaps TRBD2 (5 bases). Germline V gene data show CDR1 as MDHEN and CDR2 as SYDVKM. V lost 1 base and J 1 base, leaving 15 bases between the germline ends. The CDR3 has 17 residues.

A few counts support this clonotype. The gene calls are TRBV4-3 and TRBJ2-1; tentative D call: TRBD1 (6 bases). There are 16 residues in the CDR3. Between the trimmed V and J ends, which lost 1 base and 5 bases, there was a span of 15 bases. CDR1 and CDR2 (germline): LGHNA, YSLEER. CDR3 sequence: CASSQVVRDTNNEQFF. The CDR3 bases are TGCGCCAGCAGCCAAGTAGTTAGGGACACCAACAATGAGCAGTTCTTC.

V usage is TRBV30 and J usage is TRBJ1-1; weak D call: TRBD1 (5 bases). V was cut by 1 base and J by 1 base, with 10 bases left in between. This CDR3 has 14 residues. The germline V gene has CDR1 GTSNPN and CDR2 SVGIG (reference sequence). This chain's CDR3 is CAWSAHDRNTEAFF. CDR3 DNA: TGTGCCTGGAGTGCCCACGACAGGAACACTGAAGCTTTCTTT.

This clonotype has more than one count but fewer than ten. The chain employs TRBV9 and TRBJ1-4; D is perhaps TRBD1 (6 bases). The CDR3 extends over 15 amino acids. Germline values: CDR1 SGDLS, CDR2 YYNGEE. The V gene lost 3 bases and the J gene lost 2 bases, with 11 bases spanning the gap. The CDR3 protein is CASSGRGDTNEKLFF. CDR3 bases: TGTGCCAGCAGCGGGAGGGGGGATACTAATGAAAAACTGTTTTTT.

V and J are TRBV11-2 and TRBJ2-3; tentative D call: TRBD2 (6 bases). Germline V gene lookup returns CDR1 SGHAT and CDR2 FQNNGV. CDR3 length equals 19 residues. Trimming cost V 1 base and J 4 bases, with 24 bases left between them. CDR3 region: CASSLGSGPTAVYADTQYF. CDR3 coding DNA: TGTGCCAGCAGCTTAGGTAGCGGCCCCACTGCAGTCTATGCAGATACGCAGTATTTT.

As to this clonotype: Relative to the germline gene, one junction end is altered; a read error may explain this. The V call is TRBV27, the J call TRBJ1-4; D not resolved. The CDR3 spans 14 residues. In germline, CDR1 is MNHEY, CDR2 SMNVEV (reference sequence). The CDR3 region is CAISLSFSNEKLFF. The CDR3 region has the DNA TGTGCCATCAGTTTAAGTTTTTCTAATGAAAAACTGTTTTTT.